Below, 5 T cell receptor beta chains from the same sample are listed, as sequenced in a study of blood T cell repertoires in COVID-19. Assay: immunoSEQ multiplex PCR; the TCRdb copy retains only in-frame clones and omits some. The sample includes over 350,000 clones, 90% to 95% seen only once; the top ten take roughly 0.9%. Sequencing input: PBMCs or T cells enriched from blood (not recorded which). These receptors came from a woman aged 35 to 49 who had been exposed to COVID-19.

This rearrangement joins TRBV10-3 to TRBJ1-1; 7 bases are shared with TRBD1. The J segment lost 7 bases and the V segment lost 10 bases, leaving 9 bases of the junction unmatched. This CDR3 is built from 12 residues. Germline V gives CDR1 ENHRY, CDR2 SYGVKD. The CDR3 nucleotides are TGTGCCAGCGCCCCCCGGGACAGTGAAGCTTTCTTT. Translation: CASAPRDSEAFF.

This clone came up once. This chain connects TRBV7-2 to TRBJ1-5, with D uncertain. V was clipped by 0 bases and J by 6 bases, with 6 bases between them. Germline V lookup: CDR1 SGHTA, CDR2 FQGNSA. The CDR3 covers 13 residues. CDR3 coding DNA: TGTGCCAGCAGCTTAGCGCATAGTCAGCCCCAGCATTTT. This codes for CASSLAHSQPQHF.

The chain joins TRBV10-3 to TRBJ1-2; no reliable D call. The germline V gene encodes CDR1 ENHRY and CDR2 SYGVKD. V shed 4 bases and J shed 0 bases, with 6 bases lying between them. The CDR3 totals 13 residues. CDR3: CAISARSNYGYTF. DNA of the CDR3: TGTGCCATCAGTGCCAGATCTAACTATGGCTACACCTTC.

On this clone: The junction shows a germline mismatch at one end, possibly a read error. This chain uses TRBV4-3 with TRBJ2-1; tentative D call: TRBD2 (5 bases). Germline CDR1 reads LGHNA; CDR2 reads YSLEER. The CDR3 covers 16 residues. CDR3 sequence reads: CASSQDGSATYNEQFF. Written as DNA, the CDR3 is TGCGCTAGCAGCCAAGATGGGAGCGCCACCTACAATGAGCAGTTCTTC.

The chain uses TRBV2 and TRBJ1-6; 8 positions match TRBD1. CDR1 SNHLY and CDR2 FYNNEI come from the germline V gene. The CDR3 runs to 15 residues. The J segment lost 9 bases and the V segment lost 1 base, leaving 5 bases of the junction unmatched. Here the CDR3 reads CASSEEQGARSPLHF. The CDR3, as DNA: TGTGCCAGCAGTGAAGAGCAGGGGGCACGTTCACCCCTCCACTTT.